The T cell receptor beta chain described here comes from a study of cytomegalovirus exposure and HLA in healthy donors. Broader study findings: Later on, an analysis found that several of the most significant clusters appeared to be linked to common viral pathogens, which included parvovirus B19. Association of a missense DCLRE1C variant with TCR beta V- and J-gene trimming was reported in a later analysis. A later analysis found that most CMV-associated TCR beta chains appeared HLA-restricted. Among TCR beta chains, those listed as cytomegalovirus-associated numbered about 150.

V lost 6 bases and J lost 3; bases outside the gene matches: 12. This CDR3 contains 17 residues. Germline values: CDR1 MGHRA, CDR2 YSYEKL. The PCR had 60 Vbeta and 13 Jbeta primers. Assay: immunoSEQ multiplex PCR; the TCRdb copy retains only in-frame clones and omits some. Of roughly 200,000 clones detected, approximately 85% appear once; the ten largest clones hold over 1.5%. Of note for this clone: Its antigen is undetermined.

Sequenced sample: PBMCs. The chain couples TRBV4-1 to TRBJ2-3; 10 nucleotides line up with TRBD1. The receptor's source is a girl aged 5 to 17 in good health and CMV-seropositive. CDR3 protein: CASRPVLRDRGTDTQYF. DNA of the CDR3: TGCGCCAGCAGGCCCGTTCTACGGGACAGGGGAACAGATACGCAGTATTTT.